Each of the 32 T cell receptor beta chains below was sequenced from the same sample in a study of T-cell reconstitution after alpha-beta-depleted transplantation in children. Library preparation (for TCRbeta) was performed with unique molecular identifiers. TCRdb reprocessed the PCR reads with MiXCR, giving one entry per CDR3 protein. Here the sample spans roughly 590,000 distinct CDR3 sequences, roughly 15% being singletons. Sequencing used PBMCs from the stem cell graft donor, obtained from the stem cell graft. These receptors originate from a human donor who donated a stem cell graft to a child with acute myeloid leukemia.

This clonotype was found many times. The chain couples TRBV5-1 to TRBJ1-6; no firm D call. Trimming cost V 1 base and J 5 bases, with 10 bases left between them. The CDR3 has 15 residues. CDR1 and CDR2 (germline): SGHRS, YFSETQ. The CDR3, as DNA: TGCGCCAGCAGCTTGCAAGGTGTTAATAATTCACCCCTCCACTTT. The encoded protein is CASSLQGVNNSPLHF.

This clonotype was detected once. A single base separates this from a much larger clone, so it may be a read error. The CDR3 DNA sequence: TGTGCCAGCAGCTCCTATCCCCCACGGGGGGGCTACGAGCAGTACTTC. Its protein product is CASSSYPPRGGYEQYF. The rearrangement uses TRBV5-5 and TRBJ2-7, with TRBD2 matching over 8 bases. Trimming at V came to 3 bases and at J to 3 bases, leaving 11 bases not matched to a gene. CDR3 size: 16 residues. Germline CDR1 and CDR2: SGHKS and YYEKEE (reference sequence).

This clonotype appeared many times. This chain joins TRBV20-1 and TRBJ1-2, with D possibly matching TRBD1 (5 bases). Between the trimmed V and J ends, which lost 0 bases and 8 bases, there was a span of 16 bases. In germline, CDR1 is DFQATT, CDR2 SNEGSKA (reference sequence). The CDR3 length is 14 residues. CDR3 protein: CSARDIWGTEGYTF. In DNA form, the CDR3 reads TGCAGTGCTAGAGATATTTGGGGGACCGAGGGCTACACCTTC.

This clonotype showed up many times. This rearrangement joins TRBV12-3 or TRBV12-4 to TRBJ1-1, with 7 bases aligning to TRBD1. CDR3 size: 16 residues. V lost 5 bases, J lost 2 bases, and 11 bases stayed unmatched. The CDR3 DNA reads TGTGCCAGCAGTCCACCAGGGGGGAGGAGTAACACTGAAGCTTTCTTT. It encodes CASSPPGGRSNTEAFF.

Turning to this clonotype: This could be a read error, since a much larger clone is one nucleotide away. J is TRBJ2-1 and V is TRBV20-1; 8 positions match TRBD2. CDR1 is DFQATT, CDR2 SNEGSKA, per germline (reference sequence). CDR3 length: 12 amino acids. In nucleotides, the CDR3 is TGCAGTGCTTTAGCGGGGTACAATGACCAGTTCTTC. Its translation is CSALAGYNDQFF.

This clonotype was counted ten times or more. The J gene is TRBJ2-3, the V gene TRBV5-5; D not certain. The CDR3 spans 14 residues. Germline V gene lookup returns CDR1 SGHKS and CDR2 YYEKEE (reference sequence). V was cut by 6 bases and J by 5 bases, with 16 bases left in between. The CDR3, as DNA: TGTGCCAGCACCTCTTTATTGGCGGAAGATACGCAGTATTTT. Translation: CASTSLLAEDTQYF.

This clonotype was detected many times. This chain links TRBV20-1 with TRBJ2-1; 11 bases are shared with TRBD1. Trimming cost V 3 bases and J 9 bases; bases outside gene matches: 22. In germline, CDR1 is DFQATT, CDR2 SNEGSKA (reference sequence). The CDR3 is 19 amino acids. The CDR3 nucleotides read TGCAGTGCTAGCTCCGGGACAGGGGGAATCGAGTACGTTTTGGGTGAGCAGTTCTTC. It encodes CSASSGTGGIEYVLGEQFF.

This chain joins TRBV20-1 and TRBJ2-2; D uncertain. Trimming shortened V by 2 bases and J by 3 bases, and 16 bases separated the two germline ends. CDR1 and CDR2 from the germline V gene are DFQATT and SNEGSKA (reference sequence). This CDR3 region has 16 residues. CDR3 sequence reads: CSARSAAAPDTGELFF. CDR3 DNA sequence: TGCAGTGCTAGAAGTGCGGCAGCCCCTGACACCGGGGAGCTGTTTTTT.

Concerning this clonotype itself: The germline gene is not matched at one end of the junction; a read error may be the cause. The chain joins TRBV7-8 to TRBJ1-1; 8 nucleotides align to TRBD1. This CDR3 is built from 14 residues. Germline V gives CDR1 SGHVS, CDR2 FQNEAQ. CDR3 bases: TGTGCCAGCACCTTACAGACAGGGGATACTGAAGCTTTCTTT. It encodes CASTLQTGDTEAFF.

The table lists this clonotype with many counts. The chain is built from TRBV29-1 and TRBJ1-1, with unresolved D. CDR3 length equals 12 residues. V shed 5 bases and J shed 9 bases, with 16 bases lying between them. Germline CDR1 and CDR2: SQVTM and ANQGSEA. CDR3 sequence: CSVPEEGGKAFF. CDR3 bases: TGCAGCGTTCCCGAGGAGGGCGGGAAAGCTTTCTTT.

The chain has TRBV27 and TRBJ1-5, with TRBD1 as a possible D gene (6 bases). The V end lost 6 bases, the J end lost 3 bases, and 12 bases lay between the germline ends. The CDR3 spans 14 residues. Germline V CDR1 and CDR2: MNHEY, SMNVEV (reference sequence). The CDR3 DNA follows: TGTGCCAGCAGGGCGGGACACGCCAATCAGCCCCAGCATTTT. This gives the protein CASRAGHANQPQHF.

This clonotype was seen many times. CDR3 bases: TGCAGTGCTAGAGGGGACCCCAGGGGGACCGGGGAGCTGTTTTTT. Translating gives CSARGDPRGTGELFF. This chain uses TRBV20-1 with TRBJ2-2, with 7 bases matching TRBD1. J gave up 5 bases and V 1 base, and 7 bases lay outside the gene matches. CDR1 and CDR2 (germline): DFQATT, SNEGSKA (reference sequence). This CDR3 region has 15 residues.

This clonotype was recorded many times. CDR3 nucleotides: TGCAGCGTTGGGTCTGCTACGTCCCTTGGGGATGAGCAGTTCTTC. It translates to CSVGSATSLGDEQFF. The chain links TRBV29-1 to TRBJ2-1; D is uncertain. Germline-derived CDR1 and CDR2 are SQVTM and ANQGSEA. Trimming cost V 4 bases and J 8 bases, with 21 bases left between them. The CDR3 extends over 15 amino acids.

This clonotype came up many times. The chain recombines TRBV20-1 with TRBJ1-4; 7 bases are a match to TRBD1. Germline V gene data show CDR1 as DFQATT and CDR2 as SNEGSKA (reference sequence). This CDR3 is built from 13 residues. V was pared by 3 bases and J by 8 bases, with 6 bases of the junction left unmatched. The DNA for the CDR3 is TGCAGTGCTAGTGGGAGGGGGCAGGAAAAACTGTTTTTT. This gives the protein CSASGRGQEKLFF.

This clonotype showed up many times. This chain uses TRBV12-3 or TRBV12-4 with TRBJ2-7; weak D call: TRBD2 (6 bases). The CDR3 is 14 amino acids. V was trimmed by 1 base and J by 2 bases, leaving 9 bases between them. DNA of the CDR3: TGTGCCAGCAGTTTAGGTGGGGGGACCTACGAGCAGTACGTC. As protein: CASSLGGGTYEQYV.

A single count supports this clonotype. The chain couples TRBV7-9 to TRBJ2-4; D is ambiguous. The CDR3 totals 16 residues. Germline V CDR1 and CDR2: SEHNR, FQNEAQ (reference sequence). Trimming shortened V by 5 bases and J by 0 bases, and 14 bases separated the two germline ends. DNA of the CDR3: TGTGCCAGCAGCCCACTCGGCCCTGCAGCCAAAAACATTCAGTACTTC. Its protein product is CASSPLGPAAKNIQYF.

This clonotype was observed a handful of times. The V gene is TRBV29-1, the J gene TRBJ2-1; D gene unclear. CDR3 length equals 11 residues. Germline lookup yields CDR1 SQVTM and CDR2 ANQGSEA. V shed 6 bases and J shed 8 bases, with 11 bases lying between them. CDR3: CSVTPLDEQFF. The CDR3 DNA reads TGCAGCGTAACTCCCTTGGATGAGCAGTTCTTC.

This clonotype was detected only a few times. CDR3 protein: CASSPGDRESYGYTF. The CDR3 nucleotides are TGTGCCAGCAGCCCCGGGGACAGGGAATCTTATGGCTACACCTTC. The chain couples TRBV5-6 to TRBJ1-2, with 9 bases lining up with TRBD1. The CDR3 covers 15 residues. In germline, CDR1 is SGHDT, CDR2 YYEEEE. V shed 4 bases and J 5 bases; nucleotides not matched to a gene: 9.

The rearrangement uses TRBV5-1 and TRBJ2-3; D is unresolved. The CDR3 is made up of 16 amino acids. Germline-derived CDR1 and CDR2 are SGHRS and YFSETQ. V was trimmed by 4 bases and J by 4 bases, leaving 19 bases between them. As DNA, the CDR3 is TGCGCCAGCAGCCCCCGCCCGGGCCAGGCCGCAGATACGCAGTATTTT. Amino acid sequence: CASSPRPGQAADTQYF.

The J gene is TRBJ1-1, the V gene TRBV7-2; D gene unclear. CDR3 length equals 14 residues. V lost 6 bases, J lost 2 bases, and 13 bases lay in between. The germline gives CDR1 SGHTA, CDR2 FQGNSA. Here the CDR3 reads CASRYGPTNTEAFF. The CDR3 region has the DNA TGTGCCAGCAGGTACGGCCCCACTAACACTGAAGCTTTCTTT.

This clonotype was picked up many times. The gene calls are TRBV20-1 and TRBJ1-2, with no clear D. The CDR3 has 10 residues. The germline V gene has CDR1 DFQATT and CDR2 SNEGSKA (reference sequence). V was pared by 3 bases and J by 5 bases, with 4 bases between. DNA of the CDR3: TGCAGTGCTAGCCAGTATGGCTACACCTTC. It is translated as CSASQYGYTF.

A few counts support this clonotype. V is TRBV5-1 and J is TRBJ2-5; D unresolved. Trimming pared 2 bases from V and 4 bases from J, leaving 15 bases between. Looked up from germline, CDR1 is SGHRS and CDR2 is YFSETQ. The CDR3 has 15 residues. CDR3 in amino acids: CASSLFPEAPETQYF. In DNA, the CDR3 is TGCGCCAGCAGCTTATTTCCCGAGGCCCCAGAGACCCAGTACTTC.

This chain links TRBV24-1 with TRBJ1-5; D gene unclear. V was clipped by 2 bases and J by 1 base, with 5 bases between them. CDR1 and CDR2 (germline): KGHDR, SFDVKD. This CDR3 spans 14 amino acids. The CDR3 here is CATSDWESNQPQHF. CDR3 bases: TGTGCCACCAGTGATTGGGAGAGCAATCAGCCCCAGCATTTT.

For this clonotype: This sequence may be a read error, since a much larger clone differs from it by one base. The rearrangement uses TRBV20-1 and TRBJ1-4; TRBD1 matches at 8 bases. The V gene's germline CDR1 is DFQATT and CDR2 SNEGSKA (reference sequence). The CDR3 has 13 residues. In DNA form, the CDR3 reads TGCAGTGCTTGGACAGGGTCCGATGATAAACTGTTTTTT. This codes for CSAWTGSDDKLFF.

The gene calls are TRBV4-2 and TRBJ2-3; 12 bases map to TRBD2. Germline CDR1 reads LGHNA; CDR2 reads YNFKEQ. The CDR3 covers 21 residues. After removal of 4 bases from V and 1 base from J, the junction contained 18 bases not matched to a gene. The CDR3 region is CASSRSSGGGSYYMGTDTQYF. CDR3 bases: TGTGCCAGCAGCCGCTCTAGCGGGGGGGGCTCCTATTACATGGGCACAGATACGCAGTATTTT.

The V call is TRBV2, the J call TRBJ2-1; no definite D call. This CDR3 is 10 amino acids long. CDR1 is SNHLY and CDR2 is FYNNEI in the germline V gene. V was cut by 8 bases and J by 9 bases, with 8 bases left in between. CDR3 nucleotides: TGTGCCAGCTCGGGTAGTGAGCAGTTCTTC. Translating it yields CASSGSEQFF.

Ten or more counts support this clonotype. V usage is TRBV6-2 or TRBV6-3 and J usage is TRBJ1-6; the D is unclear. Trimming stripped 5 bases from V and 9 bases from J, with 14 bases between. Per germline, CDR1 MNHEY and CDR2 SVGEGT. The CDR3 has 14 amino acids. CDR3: CASSADTESSPLHF. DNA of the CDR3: TGTGCCAGCAGTGCAGACACGGAGAGTTCACCCCTCCACTTT.

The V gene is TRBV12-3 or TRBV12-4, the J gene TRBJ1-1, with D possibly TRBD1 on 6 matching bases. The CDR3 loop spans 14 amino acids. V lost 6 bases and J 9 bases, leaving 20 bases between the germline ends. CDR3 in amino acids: CASSPDRRGNQAFF. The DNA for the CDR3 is TGTGCCAGCAGCCCTGACAGGAGGGGTAATCAAGCTTTCTTT.

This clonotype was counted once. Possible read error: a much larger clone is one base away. The CDR3 loop is CSANLGVETEALF. The CDR3 nucleotides are TGCAGTGCCAACCTAGGGGTCGAAACTGAAGCTCTCTTT. The V and J genes are TRBV20-1 and TRBJ1-1, with D perhaps TRBD1 (5 bases). Per the germline V gene, CDR1 is DFQATT and CDR2 is SNEGSKA (reference sequence). The CDR3 consists of 13 residues.

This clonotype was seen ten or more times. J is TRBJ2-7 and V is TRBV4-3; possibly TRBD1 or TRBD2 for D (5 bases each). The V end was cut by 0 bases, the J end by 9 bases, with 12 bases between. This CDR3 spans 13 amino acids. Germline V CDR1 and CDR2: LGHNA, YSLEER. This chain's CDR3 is CASSQERDGRQYF. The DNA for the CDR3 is TGCGCCAGCAGCCAAGAACGGGACGGGCGGCAGTACTTC.

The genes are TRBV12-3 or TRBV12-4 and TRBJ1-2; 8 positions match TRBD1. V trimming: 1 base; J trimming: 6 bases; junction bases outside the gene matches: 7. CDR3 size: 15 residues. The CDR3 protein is CASSLDATGANGYTF. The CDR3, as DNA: TGTGCCAGCAGTTTAGATGCGACAGGGGCGAATGGCTACACCTTC.

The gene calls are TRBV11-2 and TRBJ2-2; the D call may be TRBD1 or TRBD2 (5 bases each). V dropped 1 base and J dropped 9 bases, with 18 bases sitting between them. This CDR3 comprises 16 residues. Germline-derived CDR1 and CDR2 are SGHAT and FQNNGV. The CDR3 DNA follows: TGTGCCAGCAGCTTAGCGGGGCTGTCCTTACCCCGGGAGCTGTTTTTT. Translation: CASSLAGLSLPRELFF. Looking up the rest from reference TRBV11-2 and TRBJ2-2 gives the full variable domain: EAGVAQSPRYKIIEKRQSVAFWCNPISGHATLYWYQQILGQGPKLLIQFQNNGVVDDSQLPKDRFSAERLKGVDSTLKIQPAKLEDSAVYLCASSLAGLSLPRELFFGEGSRLTVL.